This T cell receptor beta chain was identified in a study of human T cells and chemical hapten exposure. About the research overall: The study enrolled mostly female patients with alopecia areata, totalis or universalis.

This clonotype was seen at least ten times. Noted time point: patch test 3, about 24 weeks after DPC sensitization. As for treatment: therapeutic diphenylcyclopropenone sensitization with weekly scalp DPC. TCRdb ran MiXCR on the RACE reads and lists one entry per CDR3 protein. Of 62,000 or so distinct CDR3 sequences in the sample, approximately 11% are singletons; the top ten hold about 2%. Germline assignment: CDR1 SGHTA and CDR2 FQGNSA. V lost 5 bases to trimming and J lost 6 bases; unmatched junction nucleotides: 7. The CDR3 has 15 residues. V is TRBV7-2 and J is TRBJ2-4; the match to TRBD1 covers 10 bases. The TCR was taken from a woman in her twenties or thirties with alopecia areata. Some clones in this sample may be carry-over from other donors' samples. Sequences were derived from whole blood, sampled in connection with sensitization to the hapten diphenylcyclopropenone (DPC). As DNA, the CDR3 is TGTGCCAGCAGCCAAGGACGACAGGGGGCAAACATTCAGTACTTC. It codes for CASSQGRQGANIQYF.